These 31 T cell receptor beta chains came from one sample sequenced in a study of blood T cell repertoires in COVID-19. TCRdb's table, derived via immunoSEQ multiplex PCR, lists solely in-frame clones and lacks some. The sample holds over 100,000 clones, approximately 90% seen once. Input material: peripheral blood. The origin of the receptors is a human donor in a cohort sampled during active COVID-19.

This chain uses TRBV13 with TRBJ1-6; a possible D gene is TRBD1 (5 bases). Germline CDR1 is PRHDT and CDR2 is FYEKMQ (reference sequence). The CDR3 extends over 18 amino acids. Trimming cost V 0 bases and J 5 bases, with 17 bases left between them. The CDR3 reads CASSLGARQGFHNSPLHF. CDR3 nucleotides: TGTGCCAGCAGCTTAGGGGCCCGTCAGGGCTTCCATAATTCACCCCTCCACTTT.

V is TRBV5-1 and J is TRBJ2-1, with 11 bases fitting TRBD2. Germline V gene sequence: CDR1 SGHRS, CDR2 YFSETQ. CDR3 length: 17 amino acids. The junction had 14 bases not matched to a gene; V was cut back by 4 bases and J by 8 bases. CDR3 in DNA: TGCGCCAGCAGCCTCGGACCCCTAGCGGGGGGAGGGTATGAGCAGTTCTTC. It specifies CASSLGPLAGGGYEQFF.

The CDR3: CASSRTDGGTEAFF. The CDR3, as DNA: TGTGCCAGCAGCCGCACGGACGGGGGGACTGAAGCTTTCTTT. This sequence joins TRBV7-9 and TRBJ1-1, with D perhaps matching TRBD1 (5 bases). Germline V gene lookup returns CDR1 SEHNR and CDR2 FQNEAQ (reference sequence). The V end was cut by 5 bases, the J end by 5 bases, with 15 bases between. This CDR3 region has 14 residues.

The CDR3 coding sequence is TGTGCCAGCAGTGAATTGGTGCCGGGACAGGGGGCGTCCTACGAGCAGTACTTC. Translating it yields CASSELVPGQGASYEQYF. This chain uses TRBV25-1 with TRBJ2-7; 12 nucleotides align to TRBD1. The CDR3 has 18 amino acids. From germline, CDR1 is MGHDK and CDR2 SYGVNS. After removal of 1 base from V and 1 base from J, the junction contained 8 bases not matched to a gene.

This sequence joins TRBV4-3 and TRBJ2-7; weak D call: TRBD2 (6 bases). The CDR3 sequence is 15 residues long. Germline CDR1 is LGHNA and CDR2 is YSLEER. V was clipped by 0 bases and J by 5 bases, with 14 bases between them. This CDR3 reads CASSQDWRDGNEQYF. As DNA, the CDR3 is TGCGCCAGCAGCCAAGACTGGCGGGATGGAAACGAGCAGTACTTC.

This chain joins TRBV6-5 and TRBJ1-4, with TRBD1 matching 7 bases. The CDR3 covers 15 residues. CDR1 and CDR2 from the germline V gene are MNHEY and SVGAGI. Trimming removed 9 bases from V and 4 bases from J; junction bases left unmatched: 11. CDR3 residues: CASALDRASNEKLFF. CDR3 DNA sequence: TGTGCCAGTGCCCTTGACAGGGCCAGTAATGAAAAACTGTTTTTT.

This clone was seen only once. The gene calls are TRBV7-8 and TRBJ2-5; TRBD2 is a possible D gene (6 bases). Germline V gene lookup returns CDR1 SGHVS and CDR2 FQNEAQ. Trimming took off 4 bases at V and 3 bases at J, with 15 bases between the two ends. The CDR3 consists of 15 residues. In DNA form, the CDR3 reads TGTGCCAGCAGCTGGCGGGGACGGATTAAAGAGACCCAGTACTTC. This gives the protein CASSWRGRIKETQYF.

The genes are TRBV7-9 and TRBJ2-1, with TRBD1 matching 9 bases. This CDR3 has 15 amino acids. Losses at the gene ends were 6 bases for V and 2 bases for J; bases not matched to a gene: 5. The germline gives CDR1 SEHNR, CDR2 FQNEAQ (reference sequence). The CDR3 DNA reads TGTGCCAGCAGGTATAGGACAGGGGCCTACAATGAGCAGTTCTTC. Translated, it gives CASRYRTGAYNEQFF.

The chain is built from TRBV15 and TRBJ2-5, with 10 nucleotides matching TRBD1. The CDR3 is made up of 15 amino acids. Germline-derived CDR1 and CDR2 are LNHNV and YYDKDF (reference sequence). Germline trimming cut 3 bases from V and 4 bases from J; bases unmatched to any gene: 5. The CDR3 protein is CATSSGTGVSETQYF. CDR3 in DNA: TGTGCCACCAGCAGTGGGACAGGGGTTTCAGAGACCCAGTACTTC.

This clone was seen once. The chain combines TRBV28 with TRBJ2-7; D possibly corresponds to TRBD1 (5 bases). Trimming pared 2 bases from V and 0 bases from J, leaving 11 bases between. The CDR3 is 15 residues long. CDR1 is MDHEN and CDR2 is SYDVKM in the germline V gene. Here the CDR3 reads CASSLGAPSSYEQYF. CDR3 sequence (DNA): TGTGCCAGCAGTTTAGGGGCACCTTCCTCCTACGAGCAGTACTTC. The full variable domain, completed using reference TRBV28 and TRBJ2-7, is DVKVTQSSRYLVKRTGEKVFLECVQDMDHENMFWYRQDPGLGLRLIYFSYDVKMKEKGDIPEGYSVSREKKERFSLILESASTNQTSMYLCASSLGAPSSYEQYFGPGTRLTVT.

The chain couples TRBV9 to TRBJ1-4; unclear D gene. Germline values: CDR1 SGDLS, CDR2 YYNGEE. The V gene lost 4 bases and the J gene lost 6 bases, with 16 bases spanning the gap. The CDR3 covers 15 residues. CDR3 loop: CASSFGPVGDEKLFF. CDR3 sequence (DNA): TGTGCCAGCAGCTTTGGGCCCGTGGGAGATGAAAAACTGTTTTTT.

This chain connects TRBV4-2 to TRBJ2-3; D may be TRBD1 (5 bases). Germline CDR1 is LGHNA and CDR2 is YNFKEQ. V lost 0 bases and J lost 8, with 9 bases in between. The CDR3 covers 13 residues. The CDR3 bases are TGTGCCAGCAGCCAAGAGGGGCTTAGTACGCAGTATTTT. Its translation: CASSQEGLSTQYF.

V usage is TRBV9 and J usage is TRBJ1-5; 8 bases map to TRBD1. The J segment lost 6 bases and the V segment lost 3 bases, leaving 8 bases of the junction unmatched. The V gene's germline CDR1 is SGDLS and CDR2 YYNGEE. The CDR3 is made up of 15 amino acids. The CDR3 DNA is TGTGCCAGCAGCGCGGGGACAGGCGTAGGTCAGCCCCAGCATTTT. Its translation is CASSAGTGVGQPQHF.

The CDR3 region is CATRDRPGNTQYF. The CDR3 DNA is TGTGCCACACGTGACCGACCGGGGAATACGCAGTATTTT. The chain links TRBV2 to TRBJ2-3; maybe TRBD2 (5 bases). The germline CDR1 and CDR2 sequences are SNHLY and FYNNEI. The CDR3 has 13 residues. Between the trimmed V and J ends, which lost 10 bases and 7 bases, there was a span of 18 bases.

The chain recombines TRBV5-5 with TRBJ2-6, with 11 nucleotides matching TRBD2. CDR3 length: 16 residues. Germline V CDR1 and CDR2: SGHKS, YYEKEE (reference sequence). The V and J ends lost 7 bases and 0 bases, in that order; junction bases with no gene match: 3. CDR3 sequence (DNA): TGTGCCAGCCGACTAGCGGGACACTCTGGGGCCAACGTCCTGACTTTC. This codes for CASRLAGHSGANVLTF. Variable domain in full (rest from reference TRBV5-5 and TRBJ2-6): DAGVTQSPTHLIKTRGQQVTLRCSPISGHKSVSWYQQVLGQGPQFIFQYYEKEERGRGNFPDRFSARQFPNYSSELNVNALLLGDSALYLCASRLAGHSGANVLTFGAGSRLTVL.

In this sample, this clone turned up once. The genes are TRBV5-4 and TRBJ1-6; 8 positions match TRBD1. Germline loops: CDR1 SGHNT, CDR2 YYREEE (reference sequence). The CDR3 is 14 amino acids. The V segment lost 4 bases and the J segment 9 bases; nucleotides outside the gene matches: 6. The CDR3 reads CASSPGQGISPLHF. The CDR3, as DNA: TGTGCCAGCAGCCCCGGACAGGGAATTTCACCCCTCCACTTT.

CDR3 in amino acids: CASMAVASYNEQFF. The CDR3 DNA follows: TGTGCCAGCATGGCAGTAGCCTCCTACAATGAGCAGTTCTTC. The V call is TRBV9, the J call TRBJ2-1, with D uncertain. V shed 6 bases and J shed 0 bases, with 10 bases lying between them. From germline, CDR1 is SGDLS and CDR2 YYNGEE. This CDR3 is built from 14 residues.

The chain joins TRBV19 to TRBJ2-1; D is uncertain. CDR3 length: 16 residues. Per the germline V gene, CDR1 is LNHDA and CDR2 is SQIVND (reference sequence). V was pared by 0 bases and J by 0 bases, with 9 bases between. The CDR3 DNA reads as TGTGCCAGTAGTATAGATCCCAGGCCCTCCTACAATGAGCAGTTCTTC. Its protein product is CASSIDPRPSYNEQFF.

The chain joins TRBV7-2 to TRBJ2-3; TRBD2 might be the D (6 bases). V lost 6 bases and J 7 bases, leaving 20 bases between the germline ends. From germline, CDR1 is SGHTA and CDR2 FQGNSA. CDR3 size: 15 residues. The CDR3 DNA reads as TGTGCCAGCAGTCCCGGGGCCGCGGGGTTAAATACGCAGTATTTT. It codes for CASSPGAAGLNTQYF.

This chain joins TRBV4-2 and TRBJ2-5; 9 bases map to TRBD1. The CDR3 is 16 residues long. Germline CDR1 is LGHNA and CDR2 is YNFKEQ. The V gene end was trimmed by 0 bases and the J gene end by 5 bases; junction bases not matched to a gene: 7. CDR3 protein: CASSQDQGQGSETQYF. The CDR3 DNA is TGTGCCAGCAGCCAAGATCAGGGACAGGGTTCGGAGACCCAGTACTTC.

CDR3 nucleotides: TGTGCCAGTAGTACACACTTGGACCGAGCAGGGGTTTACGAGCAGTACTTC. Amino acids: CASSTHLDRAGVYEQYF. The V gene is TRBV19, the J gene TRBJ2-7, with D possibly being TRBD1 (6 bases). The CDR3 consists of 17 residues. Germline CDR1 reads LNHDA; CDR2 reads SQIVND (reference sequence). Deletions cut 4 bases from V and 4 bases from J, with 23 bases between.

This chain links TRBV19 with TRBJ2-3, with unresolved D. The CDR3 has 13 amino acids. V dropped 3 bases and J dropped 5 bases, with 9 bases sitting between them. CDR1 and CDR2 from the germline V gene are LNHDA and SQIVND (reference sequence). CDR3 bases: TGTGCCAGTAGTATCGTGGAGCAAGATACGCAGTATTTT. Its protein product is CASSIVEQDTQYF.

The rearrangement joins TRBV13 to TRBJ2-7, with 11 bases aligning to TRBD1. Germline trimming cut 5 bases from V and 6 bases from J; bases unmatched to any gene: 9. Germline loops: CDR1 PRHDT, CDR2 FYEKMQ (reference sequence). The CDR3 has 15 amino acids. DNA for the CDR3: TGTGCCAGCAGCCCGACCCCCGGGACAGGGGGCGAGCAGTACTTC. Amino acids: CASSPTPGTGGEQYF.

CDR3: CASSISGGSQHYGYTF. The CDR3 DNA reads as TGTGCCAGTAGTATTTCGGGGGGCTCCCAACACTATGGCTACACCTTC. The chain uses TRBV19 and TRBJ1-2; D possibly corresponds to TRBD1 (6 bases). This CDR3 is 16 amino acids long. V lost 3 bases to trimming and J lost 3 bases, with 17 bases between them. Germline CDR1 reads LNHDA; CDR2 reads SQIVND (reference sequence).

The CDR3 spells CASKEGNQETQYF. In DNA, the CDR3 is TGTGCCAGCAAGGAGGGGAACCAAGAGACCCAGTACTTC. The genes are TRBV6-5 and TRBJ2-5, with a possible D match to TRBD2 (6 bases). Trimming took 7 bases from V and 0 from J, leaving 9 bases between them. Per the germline V gene, CDR1 is MNHEY and CDR2 is SVGAGI. The CDR3 is made up of 13 amino acids.

This chain joins TRBV12-3 or TRBV12-4 and TRBJ2-2, with 7 positions matching TRBD1. The CDR3 loop spans 13 amino acids. V was clipped by 6 bases and J by 5 bases; unmatched bases: 3. CDR3: CASRKTGTGELFF. CDR3 in DNA: TGTGCCAGCAGAAAGACAGGGACCGGGGAGCTGTTTTTT.

This chain connects TRBV5-1 to TRBJ2-4; the D gene is possibly TRBD1 (6 bases). Germline V gene lookup returns CDR1 SGHRS and CDR2 YFSETQ. CDR3 length: 15 amino acids. Trimming took 4 bases from V and 2 from J, leaving 13 bases between them. Here the CDR3 reads CASSREGVTKNIQYF. DNA of the CDR3: TGCGCCAGCAGCAGAGAGGGGGTAACCAAAAACATTCAGTACTTC.

The V call is TRBV2, the J call TRBJ1-1, with 7 bases fitting TRBD1. Germline lookup yields CDR1 SNHLY and CDR2 FYNNEI. V trimming: 2 bases; J trimming: 4 bases; junction bases outside the gene matches: 4. This CDR3 has 14 residues. The CDR3 region has the DNA TGTGCCAGCAGTGAATATGCAGGGGGCACTGAAGCTTTCTTT. Its protein product is CASSEYAGGTEAFF.

This chain uses TRBV5-5 with TRBJ2-7; TRBD1 matches at 11 bases. The J segment lost 6 bases and the V segment lost 5 bases, leaving 10 bases of the junction unmatched. The CDR3 sequence is 15 residues long. The germline CDR1 and CDR2 sequences are SGHKS and YYEKEE (reference sequence). The CDR3 sequence is CASRRGTGGYPEQYF. CDR3 bases: TGTGCCAGCAGGAGGGGGACAGGGGGATATCCCGAGCAGTACTTC.

This clone was found once. This chain joins TRBV5-8 and TRBJ2-3; D not resolved. The germline CDR1 and CDR2 sequences are SGHTS and YDEGEE. Trimming stripped 5 bases from V and 3 bases from J, with 10 bases between. The CDR3 length is 13 residues. The DNA of the CDR3 is TGTGCCAGCAGGATAAGGAGTACAGATACGCAGTATTTT. It is translated as CASRIRSTDTQYF.

CDR3 coding DNA: TGTGCTAGTCAGGGGGCGGGTAATGAGCAGTTCTTC. Its translation is CASQGAGNEQFF. This sequence joins TRBV12-5 and TRBJ2-1; 8 positions match TRBD1. This CDR3 spans 12 amino acids. Trimming took 8 bases from V and 7 from J; bases not matched to a gene: 4. The V gene's germline CDR1 is LGHNT and CDR2 FRNRAP.